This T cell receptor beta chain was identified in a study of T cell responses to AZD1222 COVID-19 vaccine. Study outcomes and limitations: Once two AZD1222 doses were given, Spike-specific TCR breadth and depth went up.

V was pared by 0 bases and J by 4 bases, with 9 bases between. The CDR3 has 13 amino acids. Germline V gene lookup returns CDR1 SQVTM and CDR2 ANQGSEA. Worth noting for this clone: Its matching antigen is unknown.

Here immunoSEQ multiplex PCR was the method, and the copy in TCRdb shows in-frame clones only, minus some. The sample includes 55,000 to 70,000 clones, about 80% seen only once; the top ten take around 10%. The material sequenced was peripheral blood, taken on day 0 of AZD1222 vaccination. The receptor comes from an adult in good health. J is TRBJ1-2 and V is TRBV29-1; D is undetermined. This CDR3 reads CSVEELGTYGYTF. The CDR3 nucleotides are TGCAGCGTTGAAGAACTCGGTACCTATGGCTACACCTTC.